Shown below are 24 T cell receptor beta chains from a single sample sequenced in a study of cytomegalovirus exposure and HLA in healthy donors. TCRdb's table, derived via immunoSEQ multiplex PCR, lists solely in-frame clones and lacks some. In the table there are around 190,000 clones, around 85% of which are singletons. The sample was PBMCs. The receptors stem from a man aged 18-30 years in good health and CMV-seropositive.

This clone was seen a single time. V usage is TRBV9 and J usage is TRBJ1-2, with 9 bases identical to TRBD1. The CDR3 extends over 18 amino acids. Germline CDR1 SGDLS, CDR2 YYNGEE. J gave up 0 bases and V 0 bases, and 9 bases lay outside the gene matches. The CDR3 loop reads CASSVGGTGRAANYGYTF. Written as DNA, the CDR3 is TGTGCCAGCAGCGTAGGGGGGACAGGGCGGGCAGCTAACTATGGCTACACCTTC.

This chain links TRBV19 with TRBJ2-5; the match to TRBD1 covers 7 bases. Per the germline V gene, CDR1 is LNHDA and CDR2 is SQIVND (reference sequence). There are 13 residues in the CDR3. The V segment lost 5 bases and the J segment 4 bases; nucleotides outside the gene matches: 4. The CDR3 region is CASSDRVGETQYF. The CDR3 coding sequence is TGTGCCAGTAGTGACAGGGTAGGAGAGACCCAGTACTTC.

This clone was detected a few times. The chain has TRBV5-8 and TRBJ2-4; 8 bases match TRBD1. V lost 4 bases, J lost 15 bases, and 6 bases stayed unmatched. Germline V gives CDR1 SGHTS, CDR2 YDEGEE. The CDR3 is 11 residues long. CDR3 protein: CASSQGARRYF. As DNA, the CDR3 is TGTGCCAGCAGCCAGGGGGCGCGGCGGTACTTC.

The rearrangement uses TRBV28 and TRBJ2-4; TRBD1 might be the D (5 bases). The V and J ends lost 3 bases and 0 bases respectively, with 18 bases between them. The CDR3 is made up of 18 amino acids. The germline CDR1 and CDR2 sequences are MDHEN and SYDVKM. CDR3 loop: CASSLGRATDLAKNIQYF. The CDR3 nucleotides are TGTGCCAGCAGTTTGGGCAGGGCGACGGACCTAGCCAAAAACATTCAGTACTTC.

V gene TRBV5-6 combines with J gene TRBJ2-5; D may be TRBD1 (5 bases). V was cut by 0 bases and J by 2 bases, with 20 bases left in between. The CDR3 consists of 18 residues. Germline V gene lookup returns CDR1 SGHDT and CDR2 YYEEEE. The CDR3 loop reads CASSLASVGVNIQETQYF. The CDR3, as DNA: TGTGCCAGCAGCTTGGCCTCTGTAGGGGTGAATATTCAAGAGACCCAGTACTTC.

The J gene is TRBJ2-1, the V gene TRBV7-6; 9 bases are shared with TRBD2. The CDR3 has 17 residues. V gave up 2 bases and J gave up 1 base; unmatched junction bases: 6. CDR1 and CDR2 from the germline V gene are SGHVS and FNYEAQ. The CDR3, as DNA: TGTGCCAGCAGCTTACGGGCTAGCGGGGCTTCCTACAATGAGCAGTTCTTC. This sequence encodes CASSLRASGASYNEQFF.

This clone was counted only a few times. The rearrangement joins TRBV5-1 to TRBJ2-7; no reliable D call. Germline-derived CDR1 and CDR2 are SGHRS and YFSETQ. The V gene lost 0 bases and the J gene lost 6 bases, with 7 bases spanning the gap. The CDR3 has 12 residues. Here the CDR3 reads CASSLDGPEQYF. CDR3 DNA: TGCGCCAGCAGCTTGGATGGGCCCGAGCAGTACTTC.

This rearrangement joins TRBV28 to TRBJ1-2, with 8 bases matching TRBD1. The germline V gene has CDR1 MDHEN and CDR2 SYDVKM. The CDR3 covers 13 residues. V lost 3 bases to trimming and J lost 7 bases; unmatched junction nucleotides: 4. CDR3 sequence (DNA): TGTGCCAGCAGTTTGGAGACAGGGGCTGGCTACACCTTC. Translation: CASSLETGAGYTF.

The rearrangement uses TRBV28 and TRBJ2-7; 7 bases are a match to TRBD1. This CDR3 comprises 15 residues. Trimming took 3 bases from V and 2 from J; bases not matched to a gene: 7. The germline CDR1 and CDR2 sequences are MDHEN and SYDVKM. This chain's CDR3 is CASSFRPTGPYEQYF. In nucleotides, the CDR3 is TGTGCCAGCAGTTTCCGCCCGACAGGGCCCTACGAGCAGTACTTC.

The genes are TRBV18 and TRBJ2-5, with a possible D match to TRBD2 (6 bases). Looked up from germline, CDR1 is KGHSH and CDR2 is LQKENI. V lost 0 bases and J lost 5, with 13 bases in between. The CDR3 extends over 15 amino acids. DNA of the CDR3: TGTGCCAGCTCACCACCGGGACTCAAAGAGGAGACCCAGTACTTC. Encoded protein: CASSPPGLKEETQYF.

The DNA for the CDR3 is TGTGCCAGCAGCTTAGTCGGGACAGGGCACCAAGAGACCCAGTACTTC. Translation gives CASSLVGTGHQETQYF. The chain carries TRBV13 and TRBJ2-5; 9 nucleotides agree with TRBD1. Germline V gene sequence: CDR1 PRHDT, CDR2 FYEKMQ (reference sequence). This CDR3 spans 16 amino acids. The J segment lost 0 bases and the V segment lost 1 base, leaving 3 bases of the junction unmatched.

CDR3 residues: CASSPRLAGSQNTGELFF. The DNA for the CDR3 is TGTGCCAGCAGCCCCAGACTAGCGGGGAGCCAGAACACCGGGGAGCTGTTTTTT. The genes are TRBV4-2 and TRBJ2-2; 11 nucleotides match TRBD2. The germline V gene has CDR1 LGHNA and CDR2 YNFKEQ. Losses at the gene ends were 4 bases for V and 1 base for J; bases not matched to a gene: 8. The CDR3 has 18 residues.

The rearrangement joins TRBV27 to TRBJ1-1; D gene unclear. Trimming cost V 4 bases and J 6 bases, with 12 bases left between them. The CDR3 runs 13 residues. The germline V gene encodes CDR1 MNHEY and CDR2 SMNVEV (reference sequence). CDR3 loop: CASSYGSQAEAFF. In nucleotides, the CDR3 is TGTGCCAGCAGTTACGGTTCGCAGGCTGAAGCTTTCTTT.

The chain recombines TRBV2 with TRBJ1-6; 8 bases are shared with TRBD1. This CDR3 region has 14 residues. The germline V gene has CDR1 SNHLY and CDR2 FYNNEI. J was trimmed by 9 bases and V by 2 bases; bases with no gene match: 3. The CDR3 DNA reads as TGTGCCAGCAGTGAAAGACAGGGGAGTTCACCCCTCCACTTT. Translation: CASSERQGSSPLHF.

The chain uses TRBV29-1 and TRBJ1-5, with 8 bases lining up with TRBD1. Germline CDR1 reads SQVTM; CDR2 reads ANQGSEA. This CDR3 comprises 13 residues. Trimming at V came to 6 bases and at J to 6 bases, leaving 7 bases not matched to a gene. CDR3 sequence: CSVQGASGQPQHF. The CDR3 bases are TGCAGCGTCCAGGGGGCGAGTGGTCAGCCCCAGCATTTT.

This clone was observed a few times. The CDR3 nucleotides read TGCGCCAGCAGCTCGAACCCCGGGACAGGGAGAGAGACCCAGTACTTC. Translating it yields CASSSNPGTGRETQYF. This chain uses TRBV5-1 with TRBJ2-5; 9 nucleotides line up with TRBD1. Germline V gene data show CDR1 as SGHRS and CDR2 as YFSETQ. This CDR3 region has 16 residues. The V segment lost 3 bases and the J segment 4 bases; nucleotides outside the gene matches: 10.

J is TRBJ2-1 and V is TRBV2; the match to TRBD2 covers 13 bases. The CDR3 length is 14 residues. Germline CDR1 SNHLY, CDR2 FYNNEI. The junction had 4 bases not matched to a gene; V was cut back by 7 bases and J by 7 bases. The chain's CDR3 is CASTGTSGANEQFF. The CDR3 nucleotides read TGTGCCAGCACCGGGACTAGCGGGGCAAATGAGCAGTTCTTC.

This rearrangement joins TRBV11-2 to TRBJ1-3; D perhaps matches TRBD1 (5 bases). Germline V gene lookup returns CDR1 SGHAT and CDR2 FQNNGV. The CDR3 consists of 13 residues. The V end lost 2 bases, the J end lost 4 bases, and 6 bases lay between the germline ends. CDR3 amino acids: CASSLRQGNTIYF. The DNA for the CDR3 is TGTGCCAGCAGCTTACGACAGGGAAACACCATATATTTT.

This chain uses TRBV2 with TRBJ2-7; 9 bases are shared with TRBD1. The CDR3 runs 17 residues. The germline V gene has CDR1 SNHLY and CDR2 FYNNEI. Trimming cost V 5 bases and J 1 base; bases outside gene matches: 12. The CDR3 loop is CASSRTGGPIGSYEQYF. In DNA form, the CDR3 reads TGTGCCAGCAGTCGCACAGGGGGCCCTATAGGTTCCTACGAGCAGTACTTC.

The CDR3 nucleotides are TGTGCCAGTAGTATCGCGGGGACAGCTAACTATGGCTACACCTTC. Translating gives CASSIAGTANYGYTF. The chain links TRBV19 to TRBJ1-2; 7 positions match TRBD1. V trimming: 3 bases; J trimming: 0 bases; junction bases outside the gene matches: 4. Germline V gene sequence: CDR1 LNHDA, CDR2 SQIVND (reference sequence). This CDR3 spans 15 amino acids. Drawing the rest from reference TRBV19 and TRBJ1-2, the complete variable domain is DGGITQSPKYLFRKEGQNVTLSCEQNLNHDAMYWYRQDPGQGLRLIYYSQIVNDFQKGDIAEGYSVSREKKESFPLTVTSAQKNPTAFYLCASSIAGTANYGYTFGSGTRLTVV.

The gene calls are TRBV7-9 and TRBJ1-2; 8 bases map to TRBD1. CDR1 SEHNR and CDR2 FQNEAQ come from the germline V gene (reference sequence). J lost 4 bases, V lost 4 bases, and 14 bases had no gene match. The CDR3 spans 17 residues. Written as DNA, the CDR3 is TGTGCCAGCAGCTCGAGCTATCAGGGGGCTTGGGGCTATGGCTACACCTTC. Translating gives CASSSSYQGAWGYGYTF.

The chain recombines TRBV6-4 with TRBJ2-3, with 7 bases matching TRBD1. Per germline, CDR1 MRHNA and CDR2 SNTAGT. J gave up 6 bases and V 10 bases, and 4 bases lay outside the gene matches. This CDR3 comprises 11 residues. CDR3 region: CANPRGDTQYF. The CDR3 bases are TGTGCCAATCCCAGGGGGGATACGCAGTATTTT.

The chain joins TRBV6-5 to TRBJ2-2; D possibly corresponds to TRBD2 (6 bases). V dropped 2 bases and J dropped 13 bases, with 14 bases sitting between them. The CDR3 covers 13 residues. Germline V CDR1 and CDR2: MNHEY, SVGAGI. CDR3 in DNA: TGTGCCAGCAGTTACGGCCCGAGGGGAGGGCTGTTTTTT. Translating it yields CASSYGPRGGLFF.

J is TRBJ2-7 and V is TRBV2; 7 nucleotides agree with TRBD1. The CDR3 loop spans 14 amino acids. Looked up from germline, CDR1 is SNHLY and CDR2 is FYNNEI. Trimming removed 5 bases from V and 7 bases from J; junction bases left unmatched: 11. The CDR3, as DNA: TGTGCCAGCAGTCTAGACAGGGCGGGTATAGAGCAGTACTTC. It yields the protein CASSLDRAGIEQYF.